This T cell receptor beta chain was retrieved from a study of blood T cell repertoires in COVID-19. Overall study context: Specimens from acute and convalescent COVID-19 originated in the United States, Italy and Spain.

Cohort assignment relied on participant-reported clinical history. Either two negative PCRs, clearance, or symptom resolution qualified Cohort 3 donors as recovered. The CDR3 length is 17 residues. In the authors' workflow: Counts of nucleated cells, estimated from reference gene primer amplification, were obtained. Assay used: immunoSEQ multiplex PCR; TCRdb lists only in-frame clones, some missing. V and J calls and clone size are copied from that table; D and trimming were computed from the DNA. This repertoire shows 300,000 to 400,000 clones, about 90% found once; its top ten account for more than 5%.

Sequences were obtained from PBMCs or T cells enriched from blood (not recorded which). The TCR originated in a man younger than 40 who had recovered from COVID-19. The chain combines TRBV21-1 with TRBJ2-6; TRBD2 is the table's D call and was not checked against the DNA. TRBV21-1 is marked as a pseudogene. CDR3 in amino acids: CASSTSGGWSGANVLTF. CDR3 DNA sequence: TGTGCCAGCAGCACTAGCGGGGGTTGGTCTGGGGCCAACGTCCTGACTTTC.